This TCR beta chain is from a study of preoperative IRX-2 immunotherapy in early breast cancer. Trimming cost V 6 bases and J 0 bases; bases outside gene matches: 6. The CDR3 spans 16 residues. CDR1 and CDR2 from the germline V gene are MDHEN and SYDVKM. Indicated treatment: preoperative locoregional IRX-2 cytokine immunotherapy. This phase Ib study tested locoregional IRX-2 cytokine immunotherapy given before surgery. Produced via immunoSEQ multiplex PCR; TCRdb's table is partial and in-frame only. Among about 26,000 clones, about 90% were seen once, and the ten largest hold approximately 9.9%. This sequence originates from a human donor with breast cancer. The specimen was taken from a patient treated with IRX-2 immunotherapy. The chain joins TRBV28 to TRBJ2-4; 9 nucleotides match TRBD2. The CDR3 protein is CASRPLAGLAKNIQYF. CDR3 sequence (DNA): TGTGCCAGCAGGCCTCTAGCGGGGCTAGCCAAAAACATTCAGTACTTC.